This T cell receptor beta chain was captured by sequencing in a study of regulatory T cells in long-lasting Graves disease. This CDR3 has 18 residues. Germline V gene lookup returns CDR1 KGHDR and CDR2 SFDVKD. The V end lost 1 base, the J end lost 13 bases, and 28 bases lay between the germline ends. Investigators prepared the TCR beta libraries by applying iRepertoire HTBI primers and Arm-PCR of CDR3 regions. MiXCR was run by TCRdb on the multiplex PCR reads, yielding one entry per CDR3 protein. Of hundreds of thousands of distinct CDR3 sequences in the sample, around 15% were seen once. General study results and limits: Because few samples were included, accuracy may have been lower. TRBV28, TRBJ1-2 and TRBJ2-5 emerged as the favored segments in persistent disease. Persistent Graves' patients showed reduced TCR diversity versus newly diagnosed patients.

Specified time point: newly diagnosed GD, antithyroid drugs for less than 3 months. PBMCs were the source of the RNA used for TCR sequencing. This clonotype was observed at least ten times. Its antigen remains unknown. The sample was peripheral blood mononuclear cells (PBMCs), taken at new diagnosis, from a patient treated with antithyroid drugs. The source is a female donor with Graves disease. The chain links TRBV24-1 to TRBJ2-1, with D perhaps given as TRBD1 or TRBD2 (9 bases each). This CDR3 is CATSDLVVGTGRREGQFF. As DNA, the CDR3 is TGTGCCACCAGTGATTTAGTCGTTGGGACAGGGAGGCGGGAGGGCCAGTTCTTC.